This T cell receptor beta chain was identified during a study of blood T cell repertoires in COVID-19. Study context: Specimens from acute and convalescent COVID-19 originated in the United States, Italy and Spain. PBMCs, B-cell-depleted T cells, or T cells were the source of the cDNA or gDNA that made up the material.

Germline assignment: CDR1 SGHTA and CDR2 FQGNSA. The CDR3 loop spans 15 amino acids. With 2 bases clipped from V and 8 bases from J, the junction kept 6 bases outside the gene matches. Source study methods: Counts of nucleated cells, estimated from reference gene primer amplification, were obtained. Clones were sequenced by immunoSEQ multiplex PCR, and TCRdb holds only the in-frame ones, with some missing. The D gene and trimming were derived from the DNA, and the V and J assignments and clone size from that table. The repertoire holds 65,000 to 75,000 clones, with around 83% as singletons. Sample: peripheral blood. The chain joins TRBV7-2 to TRBJ2-1, with 10 bases matching TRBD1. The TCR originated in a man older than 75 with acute or convalescent COVID-19. CDR3 sequence reads: CASSLTGQGNHEQFF. The CDR3 bases are TGTGCCAGCAGCTTAACGGGACAGGGGAACCATGAGCAGTTCTTC.